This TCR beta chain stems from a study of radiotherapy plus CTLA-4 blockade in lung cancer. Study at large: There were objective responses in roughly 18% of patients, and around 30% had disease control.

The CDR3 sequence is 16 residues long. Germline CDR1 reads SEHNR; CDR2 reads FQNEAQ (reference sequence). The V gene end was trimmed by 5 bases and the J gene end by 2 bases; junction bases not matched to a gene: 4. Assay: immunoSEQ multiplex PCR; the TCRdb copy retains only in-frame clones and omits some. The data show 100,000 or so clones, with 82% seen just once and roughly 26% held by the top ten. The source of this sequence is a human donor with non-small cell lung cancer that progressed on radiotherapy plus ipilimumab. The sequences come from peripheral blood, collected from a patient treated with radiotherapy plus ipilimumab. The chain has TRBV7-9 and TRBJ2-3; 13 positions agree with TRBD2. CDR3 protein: CASSHGTSGNTDTQYF. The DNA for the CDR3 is TGTGCCAGCAGCCACGGGACTAGCGGGAACACAGATACGCAGTATTTT.